In its sample, the clone carrying this T cell receptor (beta chain) was seen many times. This specimen belongs to a study of T cells after yellow fever vaccination. The study, taken as a whole, reports: CD4 and CD8 compartments shared a small share of clonotypes, likely from convergent recombination. Abundant clonotypes from the bulk population could contaminate FACS-sorted repertoires. Among primary-vaccination clones, most reappeared after the booster, at around 97% for CD4 and 88% for CD8.

Generation of TCR cDNA used 5'RACE template switching (which added a universal primer site and UMIs). TCRdb reprocessed the 5' RACE reads via MiXCR and lists one record per CDR3 protein. The sample includes approximately 31,000 distinct CDR3 sequences, over 9.5% of them seen just once. Between the trimmed V and J ends, which lost 5 bases and 4 bases, there was a span of 8 bases. This CDR3 is 12 amino acids long. Per the germline V gene, CDR1 is MRHNA and CDR2 is SNTAGT. V usage is TRBV6-4 and J usage is TRBJ1-2, with a possible D match to TRBD1 (6 bases). Source: PBMCs, either bulk or a sorted T-cell subset (CD4+, CD8+, memory, or dextramer-sorted; not recorded which), taken approximately 16 days after the first yellow fever vaccination. This receptor was identified in a man in his late teens or twenties who received the YFV17D yellow fever vaccine. CDR3 protein: CASSSDSYGYTF. The CDR3 nucleotides read TGTGCCAGCAGTTCGGACAGCTATGGCTACACCTTC.